This T cell receptor beta chain was sequenced in a study of shared clonotypes between healthy human individuals. Germline V CDR1 and CDR2: MGHRA, YSYEKL. The V segment lost 4 bases and the J segment 2 bases; nucleotides outside the gene matches: 4. The CDR3 has 16 residues. Assay: immunoSEQ multiplex PCR; the TCRdb copy retains only in-frame clones and omits some. The profile shows about 1,900,000 clones, 85% to 95% of them singletons. Naivety among CD8 cells was defined by CD45RO negativity and positive CCR7 selection, thereby excluding terminally differentiated effector memory CD45RA+ cells. This clonotype was sampled from a young man in good health. The chain carries TRBV4-1 and TRBJ2-2; 10 bases map to TRBD2. The sequenced sample consisted of naive CD8+ T cells sorted from blood. CDR3 nucleotides: TGCGCCAGCAGCCTGCTAGCGGGGGTAAACACCGGGGAGCTGTTTTTT. Protein: CASSLLAGVNTGELFF.